These 3 T cell receptor beta chains came from one sample sequenced in a study of T cells in Graves' hyperthyroidism and ophthalmopathy. Amplified TCR beta CDR3 regions derived from RNA transcripts. HTBI primers were the set used in a first-round RT-PCR of the TCR CDR3. TCRdb reprocessed the multiplex PCR reads with MiXCR, giving one entry per CDR3 protein. This table holds more than 500,000 distinct CDR3 sequences, 15% to 20% found once. The source material was blood. The origin of the receptors is a woman in her 30s with Graves' hyperthyroidism.

This chain connects TRBV12-3 or TRBV12-4 to TRBJ2-1; TRBD2 agrees at 9 bases. V lost 6 bases and J lost 5; bases outside the gene matches: 20. The CDR3 is made up of 19 amino acids. CDR3 coding DNA: TGTGCCAGCAGCCCTACCCCCCCCATAGCGGGAGAGAATGACAATGAGCAGTTCTTC. This codes for CASSPTPPIAGENDNEQFF.

In its sample, this clonotype was seen many times. The chain employs TRBV19 and TRBJ2-1; 7 bases match TRBD1. CDR3 length: 14 amino acids. V lost 7 bases to trimming and J lost 2 bases; unmatched junction nucleotides: 5. Germline loops: CDR1 LNHDA, CDR2 SQIVND (reference sequence). The CDR3 reads CASTPQGAYNEQFF. The CDR3 coding sequence is TGTGCCAGTACCCCGCAGGGGGCCTACAATGAGCAGTTCTTC.

This sequence joins TRBV7-9 and TRBJ2-1, with D unresolved. CDR1 is SEHNR, CDR2 FQNEAQ, per germline (reference sequence). V was trimmed by 7 bases and J by 5 bases, leaving 15 bases between them. The CDR3 sequence is 14 residues long. The CDR3 reads CASTPVGLNNEQFF. In DNA form, the CDR3 reads TGTGCCAGCACCCCCGTGGGGTTGAACAATGAGCAGTTCTTC.